This passage covers 4 T cell receptor beta chains from one sample sequenced in a study of T cell responses to AZD1222 COVID-19 vaccine. Method: immunoSEQ multiplex PCR; TCRdb's copy keeps in-frame clones and lacks some. The repertoire holds approximately 110,000 clones, with roughly 86% as singletons. Source: peripheral blood, taken on day 0 of AZD1222 vaccination. The receptors were gathered from an adult in good health.

This clone was recorded only once. The chain links TRBV7-2 to TRBJ1-6; no reliable D call. V lost 6 bases and J lost 4, with 4 bases in between. This CDR3 is 12 amino acids long. Germline CDR1 and CDR2: SGHTA and FQGNSA. The CDR3 DNA sequence: TGTGCCAGCAGTTTATATAATTCACCCCTCCACTTT. Its translation: CASSLYNSPLHF.

The chain employs TRBV19 and TRBJ1-2; D is unclear. Germline CDR1 is LNHDA and CDR2 is SQIVND (reference sequence). The CDR3 spans 13 residues. V was cut by 5 bases and J by 6 bases, with 13 bases left in between. CDR3 DNA sequence: TGTGCCAGTAGTTCCTGGGAGGAGGATGGCTACACCTTC. It yields the protein CASSSWEEDGYTF.

This chain links TRBV3-1 (or the pseudogene TRBV3-2) with TRBJ2-7; 9 bases fit TRBD2. Germline V gene lookup returns CDR1 LGHDT and CDR2 YNNKEL (reference sequence). V gave up 3 bases and J gave up 2 bases; unmatched junction bases: 2. The CDR3 contains 14 residues. CDR3 sequence reads: CASSHLAGTYEQYF. CDR3 DNA: TGTGCCAGCAGCCACCTAGCGGGGACCTACGAGCAGTACTTC.

V gene TRBV11-2 combines with J gene TRBJ1-1; 8 bases are a match to TRBD1. The CDR3 is 14 residues long. CDR1 and CDR2 from the germline V gene are SGHAT and FQNNGV. With 2 bases clipped from V and 11 bases from J, the junction kept 10 bases outside the gene matches. CDR3 loop: CASSLFVSRGQAFF. The CDR3 DNA sequence: TGTGCCAGCAGCTTATTTGTATCCAGGGGGCAGGCTTTCTTT. The full variable domain, with the rest looked up from reference TRBV11-2 and TRBJ1-1, is EAGVAQSPRYKIIEKRQSVAFWCNPISGHATLYWYQQILGQGPKLLIQFQNNGVVDDSQLPKDRFSAERLKGVDSTLKIQPAKLEDSAVYLCASSLFVSRGQAFFGQGTRLTVV.